This T cell receptor (beta chain) is from a study of blood T cell repertoires in COVID-19. CDR1 and CDR2 from the germline V gene are SGHAT and FQNNGV. The V and J ends lost 3 bases and 6 bases, in that order; junction bases with no gene match: 4. This CDR3 has 14 amino acids. Sequencing used immunoSEQ multiplex PCR; TCRdb keeps in-frame clones, though not all of them. The data show about 190,000 clones, roughly 73% seen once. The rearrangement joins TRBV11-2 to TRBJ2-1, with 8 bases lining up with TRBD2. The TCR sequence derives from a woman aged 80 or older with active or convalescent COVID-19. The sequenced material came from peripheral blood. In DNA, the CDR3 is TGTGCCAGCAGCTTCCCCGCGGGGGGCAATGAGCAGTTCTTC. Translated, it gives CASSFPAGGNEQFF. The variable domain in full, completed from reference TRBV11-2 and TRBJ2-1, reads EAGVAQSPRYKIIEKRQSVAFWCNPISGHATLYWYQQILGQGPKLLIQFQNNGVVDDSQLPKDRFSAERLKGVDSTLKIQPAKLEDSAVYLCASSFPAGGNEQFFGPGTRLTVL.